This T cell receptor (beta chain) was recorded in a study of CD8 T cell repertoires and HIV-1 epitope variants. Only in-frame clones appear in the TCRdb table, and some are missing; sequencing was by immunoSEQ multiplex PCR. The table lists 80,000 to 95,000 clones, roughly 81% of them singletons. This CDR3 comprises 13 residues. Deletions cut 7 bases from V and 5 bases from J, with 14 bases between. Germline V gene lookup returns CDR1 MDHEN and CDR2 SYDVKM. This sequence joins TRBV28 and TRBJ1-1, with D unresolved. This receptor was identified in a male donor with HIV. The sequenced sample consisted of uncultured baseline CD8+ T cells from peripheral blood mononuclear cells (PBMCs). CDR3 sequence reads: CASTSPARTEAFF. The CDR3 region has the DNA TGTGCCAGCACAAGCCCGGCCAGGACTGAAGCTTTCTTT.